This T cell receptor beta chain stems from a study of T cells in localized non-small cell lung cancer. In regard to this clone: Its cognate antigen is unknown.

The CDR3 is made up of 13 amino acids. The germline V and J ends were trimmed by 0 bases and 7 bases, with 10 bases remaining between them. Germline CDR1 GTSNPN, CDR2 SVGIG (reference sequence). Study-level points and caveats: Prolonged overall survival went with higher T cell density in the blood.

Produced via immunoSEQ multiplex PCR; TCRdb's table is partial and in-frame only. The data hold 25,000 to 30,000 clones, with 70% to 90% observed a single time. The material was peripheral blood, obtained before any cancer treatment. The clonotype originates from a woman aged 18-50 years with stage I lung adenocarcinoma. The rearrangement joins TRBV30 to TRBJ1-5; D gene uncertain. The DNA for the CDR3 is TGTGCCTGGAGTGTCGAGGGAGGGCAGCCCCAGCATTTT. This translates into CAWSVEGGQPQHF.